This T cell receptor (beta chain) was observed in a study of blood T cell repertoires in COVID-19. Study at large: Samples representing acute and convalescent COVID-19 were sourced from the United States, Italy and Spain. T cells, B-cell-depleted T cells, or PBMCs supplied cDNA or gDNA.

Authors' processing steps: The assay estimated nucleated cells by amplifying reference gene primers. Clones were sequenced by immunoSEQ multiplex PCR, and TCRdb holds only the in-frame ones, with some missing. That table supplies the V and J calls and clone size; D and trimming were determined from the DNA. Of 180,000 or so clones detected, roughly 82% appear once; the ten largest clones hold over 7.5%. CDR3 length equals 12 residues. Germline V lookup: CDR1 DFQATT, CDR2 SNEGSKA (reference sequence). V was clipped by 3 bases and J by 3 bases, with 8 bases between them. Sequenced sample: peripheral blood. The receptor's source is a woman aged 65 to 85 with acute or convalescent COVID-19. V and J are TRBV20-1 and TRBJ1-2; D is ambiguous. The CDR3 DNA is TGCAGTGCTAGTTATGACTACTATGGCTACACCTTC. Protein sequence: CSASYDYYGYTF.